Below, 23 T cell receptor beta chains from the same sample are listed, as sequenced in a study of T-cell memory formation after mild COVID-19. TCRdb ran MiXCR on the 5' RACE reads and lists one entry per CDR3 protein. This sample yields about 210,000 distinct CDR3 sequences, of which 27% are seen a single time; about an eighth belongs to the top ten. Sequencing was performed on PBMCs or a T cell subset sorted from them (not recorded which). These receptors came from an adult woman who had mild COVID-19 (a few samples of this study predate the infection). Cell type and time point are not known.

The chain recombines TRBV27 with TRBJ1-5, with 9 bases fitting TRBD1. The length of the CDR3 is 14 residues. V gave up 3 bases and J gave up 6 bases; unmatched junction bases: 3. Germline V lookup: CDR1 MNHEY, CDR2 SMNVEV (reference sequence). The CDR3, as DNA: TGTGCCAGCAGTTTCCGGGACAGGGCTCAGCCCCAGCATTTT. Protein product: CASSFRDRAQPQHF.

The table lists this clonotype with a few counts. V is TRBV24-1 and J is TRBJ1-1, with TRBD1 as a possible D gene (6 bases). CDR3 length: 13 amino acids. Trimming removed 9 bases from V and 0 bases from J, with 10 bases in between. Germline lookup yields CDR1 KGHDR and CDR2 SFDVKD. CDR3: CATQDRLNTEAFF. The CDR3 nucleotides are TGTGCCACCCAGGACAGACTGAACACTGAAGCTTTCTTT.

The chain carries TRBV3-1 and TRBJ2-6, with D perhaps matching TRBD1 or TRBD2 (5 bases each). The CDR3 sequence is 19 residues long. Germline V gene data show CDR1 as LGHDT and CDR2 as YNNKEL (reference sequence). The V and J ends lost 1 base and 0 bases respectively, with 16 bases between them. The CDR3 DNA follows: TGTGCCAGCAGCCAAGGGGGACCCACGGGAATCTCTGGGGCCAACGTCCTGACTTTC. Protein product: CASSQGGPTGISGANVLTF.

This sequence joins TRBV12-3 or TRBV12-4 and TRBJ2-1, with TRBD2 matching 9 bases. CDR3 length equals 15 residues. Germline trimming cut 2 bases from V and 6 bases from J; bases unmatched to any gene: 5. The CDR3 DNA sequence: TGTGCCAGCAGTTTAAGAGCGGGAGGTCTCAATGAGCAGTTCTTC. It yields the protein CASSLRAGGLNEQFF.

The chain combines TRBV20-1 with TRBJ2-1; 12 positions agree with TRBD2. The CDR3 runs to 14 residues. Germline-derived CDR1 and CDR2 are DFQATT and SNEGSKA (reference sequence). Trimming removed 5 bases from V and 5 bases from J; junction bases left unmatched: 4. CDR3 amino acids: CSALLAGGNNEQFF. CDR3 coding DNA: TGCAGTGCTCTACTAGCGGGGGGAAACAATGAGCAGTTCTTC.

In its sample, this clonotype was seen a few times. The chain combines TRBV9 with TRBJ2-2; perhaps TRBD1 as D (6 bases). This CDR3 has 16 residues. Trimming took 3 bases from V and 1 from J, leaving 13 bases between them. CDR1 is SGDLS and CDR2 is YYNGEE in the germline V gene. CDR3 coding DNA: TGTGCCAGCAGCGAAGCCGGGACACTGAACACCGGGGAGCTGTTTTTT. This encodes CASSEAGTLNTGELFF. Full variable domain (rest looked up from reference TRBV9 and TRBJ2-2): DSGVTQTPKHLITATGQRVTLRCSPRSGDLSVYWYQQSLDQGLQFLIQYYNGEERAKGNILERFSAQQFPDLHSELNLSSLELGDSALYFCASSEAGTLNTGELFFGEGSRLTVL.

The chain uses TRBV20-1 and TRBJ2-3, with 10 bases matching TRBD2. The length of the CDR3 is 16 residues. Per the germline V gene, CDR1 is DFQATT and CDR2 is SNEGSKA (reference sequence). The trim removed 0 bases at V and 2 bases at J, leaving 5 bases unmatched. The CDR3 is CSARDRLAGATDTQYF. The CDR3 nucleotides are TGCAGTGCTAGAGACCGACTAGCGGGTGCCACAGATACGCAGTATTTT.

This sequence joins TRBV7-8 and TRBJ2-2, with D possibly being TRBD1 or TRBD2 (5 bases each). V was shortened by 3 bases and J by 2 bases, with 13 bases between the two germline ends. CDR1 and CDR2 (germline): SGHVS, FQNEAQ. This CDR3 spans 16 amino acids. The CDR3 protein is CASSLGYRGNTGELFF. CDR3 DNA: TGTGCCAGCAGCTTGGGTTATCGGGGCAACACCGGGGAGCTGTTTTTT.

This clonotype was found many times. This chain connects TRBV5-1 to TRBJ2-3; D is ambiguous. V was pared by 7 bases and J by 0 bases, with 3 bases between. The CDR3 has 11 residues. The germline V gene has CDR1 SGHRS and CDR2 YFSETQ. The CDR3 sequence: CASGSTDTQYF. The CDR3 bases are TGCGCCAGCGGTAGCACAGATACGCAGTATTTT.

This clonotype was counted a few times. The chain combines TRBV6-5 with TRBJ2-1; the D is unclear. Trimming shortened V by 2 bases and J by 0 bases, and 5 bases separated the two germline ends. Germline V CDR1 and CDR2: MNHEY, SVGAGI. CDR3 size: 14 residues. The CDR3 region has the DNA TGTGCCAGCAGTTACGAGAGCTCCTACAATGAGCAGTTCTTC. This codes for CASSYESSYNEQFF.

This clonotype has only a few counts. This chain connects TRBV7-9 to TRBJ1-1; 7 positions agree with TRBD1. This CDR3 spans 15 amino acids. CDR1 SEHNR and CDR2 FQNEAQ come from the germline V gene (reference sequence). J lost 0 bases, V lost 4 bases, and 5 bases had no gene match. CDR3 nucleotides: TGTGCCAGCAGCTCAAACAGGGGTATGAACACTGAAGCTTTCTTT. Translating it yields CASSSNRGMNTEAFF.

This clonotype was observed a handful of times. In DNA form, the CDR3 reads TGTGCCAGCAGCGTAGGGGACAGCGACGAGCAGTACTTC. Encoded protein: CASSVGDSDEQYF. This chain joins TRBV9 and TRBJ2-7, with 7 bases lining up with TRBD1. J lost 5 bases, V lost 0 bases, and 2 bases had no gene match. The CDR3 runs to 13 residues. Per germline, CDR1 SGDLS and CDR2 YYNGEE.

V gene TRBV5-1 combines with J gene TRBJ1-2; D call uncertain. Germline CDR1 reads SGHRS; CDR2 reads YFSETQ. V was trimmed by 0 bases and J by 0 bases, leaving 6 bases between them. The CDR3 spans 14 residues. CDR3 protein: CASSLAAANYGYTF. CDR3 nucleotide sequence: TGCGCCAGCAGCTTGGCGGCAGCTAACTATGGCTACACCTTC.

There are a few counts of this clonotype. The rearrangement joins TRBV6-4 to TRBJ2-3; 9 nucleotides line up with TRBD2. Germline V gene lookup returns CDR1 MRHNA and CDR2 SNTAGT. The trim removed 5 bases at V and 2 bases at J, leaving 5 bases unmatched. The CDR3 has 15 residues. The CDR3 protein is CASSQAGGATDTQYF. The CDR3 DNA sequence: TGTGCCAGCAGTCAAGCGGGGGGCGCCACAGATACGCAGTATTTT.

V usage is TRBV6-5 and J usage is TRBJ2-2; 7 positions match TRBD2. Trimming cost V 6 bases and J 6 bases; bases outside gene matches: 10. CDR3 length equals 15 residues. Germline assignment: CDR1 MNHEY and CDR2 SVGAGI. DNA of the CDR3: TGTGCCAGCAGCCCCTGGGAGGGGAAGGCCGGGGAGCTGTTTTTT. It encodes CASSPWEGKAGELFF.

The rearrangement links TRBV27 to TRBJ2-5; unclear D gene. With 3 bases removed from V and 1 base from J, the gap between germline ends came to 15 bases. CDR1 is MNHEY and CDR2 is SMNVEV in the germline V gene (reference sequence). This CDR3 region has 16 residues. CDR3 region: CASSLKPNPTQETQYF. The CDR3 DNA reads as TGTGCCAGCAGTTTGAAGCCTAACCCCACCCAAGAGACCCAGTACTTC.

This clonotype was seen only once. This chain joins TRBV11-1 and TRBJ2-1; D not certain. V lost 4 bases and J 6 bases, leaving 4 bases between the germline ends. The CDR3 loop spans 11 amino acids. Germline lookup yields CDR1 SGHAT and CDR2 FQDESV (reference sequence). Here the CDR3 reads CASSWVNEQFF. DNA for the CDR3: TGTGCCAGCAGCTGGGTCAATGAGCAGTTCTTC.

There are a few counts of this clonotype. The chain employs TRBV5-1 and TRBJ2-1; 7 bases map to TRBD1. This CDR3 is built from 15 residues. Germline loops: CDR1 SGHRS, CDR2 YFSETQ. V was clipped by 6 bases and J by 0 bases; unmatched bases: 6. For the CDR3, the DNA is TGCGCCAGCACCCCCCGGACAGGCTCCTACAATGAGCAGTTCTTC. It yields the protein CASTPRTGSYNEQFF.

This clonotype was counted between two and nine times. The chain recombines TRBV20-1 with TRBJ2-1; tentatively, D is TRBD2 (5 bases). Deletions cut 6 bases from V and 11 bases from J, with 14 bases between. CDR3 length: 11 residues. Germline CDR1 reads DFQATT; CDR2 reads SNEGSKA (reference sequence). CDR3 nucleotide sequence: TGCAGTGCCGGGCTAGCTCTCCAGCAGTTCTTC. Translating it yields CSAGLALQQFF.

This clonotype came up a few times. The chain couples TRBV7-9 to TRBJ1-2; no definite D call. Germline lookup yields CDR1 SEHNR and CDR2 FQNEAQ (reference sequence). This CDR3 is 17 amino acids long. V was pared by 4 bases and J by 0 bases, with 18 bases between. The DNA for the CDR3 is TGTGCCAGCAGCTCTGGACGGGCGGTTATGGCTAACTATGGCTACACCTTC. Its translation: CASSSGRAVMANYGYTF.

The chain has TRBV19 and TRBJ1-1; perhaps TRBD1 as D (5 bases). Germline V lookup: CDR1 LNHDA, CDR2 SQIVND (reference sequence). The CDR3 length is 13 residues. V lost 4 bases, J lost 0 bases, and 6 bases lay in between. The CDR3 DNA is TGTGCCAGTAGTAAGGGGATGAACACTGAAGCTTTCTTT. It codes for CASSKGMNTEAFF.

The chain joins TRBV24-1 to TRBJ2-1, with no clear D. The V gene's germline CDR1 is KGHDR and CDR2 SFDVKD. The CDR3 totals 15 residues. Trimming removed 5 bases at V and 4 bases at J, with 14 bases between. Written as DNA, the CDR3 is TGTGCCACCAGTGGGACCGGAACCCAGTACAATGAGCAGTTCTTC. Translation: CATSGTGTQYNEQFF.

This clonotype has only a few counts. The chain uses TRBV15 and TRBJ2-4; possibly TRBD1 or TRBD2 for D (5 bases each). This CDR3 contains 17 residues. Looked up from germline, CDR1 is LNHNV and CDR2 is YYDKDF (reference sequence). The ends were cut back, 2 bases at V and 2 bases at J, with 16 bases in the middle. In nucleotides, the CDR3 is TGTGCCACCAGCAGACCGTACACGAGGGGTTCCAAAAACATTCAGTACTTC. Protein sequence: CATSRPYTRGSKNIQYF.